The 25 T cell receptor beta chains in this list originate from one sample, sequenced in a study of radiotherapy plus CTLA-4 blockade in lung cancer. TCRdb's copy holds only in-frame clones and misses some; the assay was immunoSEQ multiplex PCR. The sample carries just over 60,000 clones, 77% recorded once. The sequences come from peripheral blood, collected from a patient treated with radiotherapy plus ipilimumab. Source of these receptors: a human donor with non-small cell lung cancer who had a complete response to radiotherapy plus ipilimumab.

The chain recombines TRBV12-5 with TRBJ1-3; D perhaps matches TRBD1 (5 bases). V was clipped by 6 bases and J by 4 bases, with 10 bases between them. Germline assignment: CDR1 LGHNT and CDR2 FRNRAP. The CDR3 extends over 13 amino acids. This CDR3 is CASGQRTGNTIYF. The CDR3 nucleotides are TGTGCTAGTGGCCAACGGACAGGAAACACCATATATTTT.

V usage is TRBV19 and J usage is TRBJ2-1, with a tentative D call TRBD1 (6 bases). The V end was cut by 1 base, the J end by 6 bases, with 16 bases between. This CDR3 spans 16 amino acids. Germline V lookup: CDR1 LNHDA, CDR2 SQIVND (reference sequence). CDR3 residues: CASSIGGQLGANEQFF. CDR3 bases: TGTGCCAGTAGTATAGGGGGACAACTTGGAGCCAATGAGCAGTTCTTC.

The CDR3 reads CASSKRRGENTEAFF. The CDR3 DNA reads as TGCGCCAGCAGCAAAAGGAGAGGGGAGAACACTGAAGCTTTCTTT. The rearrangement joins TRBV5-1 to TRBJ1-1; possibly TRBD1 for D (5 bases). The CDR3 is 15 residues long. The V end lost 4 bases, the J end lost 1 base, and 14 bases lay between the germline ends. The germline gives CDR1 SGHRS, CDR2 YFSETQ.

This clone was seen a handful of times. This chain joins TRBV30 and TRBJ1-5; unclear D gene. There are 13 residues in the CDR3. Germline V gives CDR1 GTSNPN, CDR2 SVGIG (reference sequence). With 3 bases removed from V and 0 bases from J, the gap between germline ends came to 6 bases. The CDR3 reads CAWSAFSNQPQHF. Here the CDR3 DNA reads TGTGCCTGGAGCGCATTTAGCAATCAGCCCCAGCATTTT.

The CDR3 sequence: CSVRDSNQPQHF. Written as DNA, the CDR3 is TGCAGCGTGCGGGACAGCAATCAGCCCCAGCATTTT. This chain joins TRBV29-1 and TRBJ1-5; maybe TRBD1 (5 bases). This CDR3 region has 12 residues. Trimming stripped 6 bases from V and 1 base from J, with 7 bases between. Per the germline V gene, CDR1 is SQVTM and CDR2 is ANQGSEA.

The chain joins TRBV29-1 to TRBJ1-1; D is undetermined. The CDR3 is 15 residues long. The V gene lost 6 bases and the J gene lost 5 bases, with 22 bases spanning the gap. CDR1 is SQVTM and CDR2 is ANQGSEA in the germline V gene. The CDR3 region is CSVRIDTEQLTEAFF. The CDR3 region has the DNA TGCAGCGTCCGAATTGATACAGAACAACTGACTGAAGCTTTCTTT.

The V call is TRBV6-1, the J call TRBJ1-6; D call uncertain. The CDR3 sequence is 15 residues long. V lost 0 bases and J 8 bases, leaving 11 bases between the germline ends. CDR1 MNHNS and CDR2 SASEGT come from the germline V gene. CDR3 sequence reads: CASSEAGQRYSPLHF. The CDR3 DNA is TGTGCCAGCAGTGAAGCCGGCCAGCGATATTCACCCCTCCACTTT.

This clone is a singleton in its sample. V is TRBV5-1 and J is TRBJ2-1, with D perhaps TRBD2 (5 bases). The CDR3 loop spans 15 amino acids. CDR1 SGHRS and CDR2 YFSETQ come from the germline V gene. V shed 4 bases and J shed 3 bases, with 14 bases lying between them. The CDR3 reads CASSPGGSVYNEQFF. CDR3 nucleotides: TGCGCCAGCAGCCCCGGAGGCAGCGTCTACAATGAGCAGTTCTTC.

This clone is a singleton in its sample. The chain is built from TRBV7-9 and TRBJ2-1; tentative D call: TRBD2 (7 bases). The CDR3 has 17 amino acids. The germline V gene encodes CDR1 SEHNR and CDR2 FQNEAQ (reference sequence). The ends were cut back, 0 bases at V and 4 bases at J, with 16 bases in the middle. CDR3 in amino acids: CASSLAWGLAVYNEQFF. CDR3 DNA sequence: TGTGCCAGCAGCTTAGCCTGGGGGCTAGCGGTATACAATGAGCAGTTCTTC.

CDR3 region: CASQTRGLKSYEQYF. The CDR3 region has the DNA TGTGCCAGTCAAACGAGGGGATTAAAGTCCTACGAGCAGTACTTC. This chain connects TRBV6-5 to TRBJ2-7; tentatively, D is TRBD1 or TRBD2 (5 bases each). The CDR3 covers 15 residues. Deletions cut 9 bases from V and 1 base from J, with 19 bases between. CDR1 and CDR2 from the germline V gene are MNHEY and SVGAGI.

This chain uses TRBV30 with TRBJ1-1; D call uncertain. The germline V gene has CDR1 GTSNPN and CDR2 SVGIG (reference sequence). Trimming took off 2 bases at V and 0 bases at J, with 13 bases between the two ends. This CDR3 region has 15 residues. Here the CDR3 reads CAWSFAGLVNTEAFF. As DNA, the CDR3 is TGTGCCTGGAGTTTTGCAGGTTTAGTGAACACTGAAGCTTTCTTT.

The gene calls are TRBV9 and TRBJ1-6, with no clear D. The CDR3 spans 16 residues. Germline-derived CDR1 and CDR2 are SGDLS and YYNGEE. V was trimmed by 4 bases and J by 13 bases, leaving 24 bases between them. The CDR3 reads CASSPGLRVRMDPLHF. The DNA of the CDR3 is TGTGCCAGCAGCCCTGGTTTGAGGGTAAGAATGGATCCCCTCCACTTT.

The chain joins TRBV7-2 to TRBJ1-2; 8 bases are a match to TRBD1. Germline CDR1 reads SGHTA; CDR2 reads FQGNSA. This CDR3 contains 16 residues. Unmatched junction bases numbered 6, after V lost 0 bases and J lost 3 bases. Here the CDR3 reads CASSLAPRQGHYGYTF. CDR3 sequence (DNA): TGTGCCAGCAGCTTAGCACCGAGACAGGGGCACTATGGCTACACCTTC.

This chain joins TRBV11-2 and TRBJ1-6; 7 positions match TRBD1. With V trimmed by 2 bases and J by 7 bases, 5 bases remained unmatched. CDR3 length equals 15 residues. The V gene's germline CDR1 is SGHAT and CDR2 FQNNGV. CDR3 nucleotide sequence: TGTGCCAGCAGCTTACGAGTACAGGGGAATTCACCCCTCCACTTT. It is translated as CASSLRVQGNSPLHF.

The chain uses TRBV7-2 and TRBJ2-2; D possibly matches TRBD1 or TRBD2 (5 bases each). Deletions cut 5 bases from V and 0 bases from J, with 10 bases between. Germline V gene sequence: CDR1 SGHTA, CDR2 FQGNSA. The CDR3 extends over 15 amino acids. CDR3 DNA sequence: TGTGCCAGCAGCCCCGGGACGGCGAACACCGGGGAGCTGTTTTTT. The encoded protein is CASSPGTANTGELFF.

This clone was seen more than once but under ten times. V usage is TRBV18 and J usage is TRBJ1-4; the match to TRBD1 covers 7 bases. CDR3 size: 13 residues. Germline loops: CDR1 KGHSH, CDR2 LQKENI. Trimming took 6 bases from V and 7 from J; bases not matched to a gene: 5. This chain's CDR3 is CASSEQGFEKLFF. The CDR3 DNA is TGTGCCAGCTCCGAACAGGGGTTTGAAAAACTGTTTTTT.

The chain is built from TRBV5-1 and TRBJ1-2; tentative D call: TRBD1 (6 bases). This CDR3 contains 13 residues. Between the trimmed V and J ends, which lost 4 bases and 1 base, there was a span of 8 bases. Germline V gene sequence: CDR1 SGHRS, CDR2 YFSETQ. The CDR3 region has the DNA TGCGCCAGCAGCCAACAGGGTAACTATGGCTACACCTTC. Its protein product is CASSQQGNYGYTF.

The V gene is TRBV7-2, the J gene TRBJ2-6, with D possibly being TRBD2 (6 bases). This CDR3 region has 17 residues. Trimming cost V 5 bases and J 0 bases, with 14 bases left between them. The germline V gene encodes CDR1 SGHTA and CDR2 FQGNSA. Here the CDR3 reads CASSRDLGHSGANVLTF. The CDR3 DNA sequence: TGTGCCAGCAGCCGGGACTTAGGTCACTCTGGGGCCAACGTCCTGACTTTC. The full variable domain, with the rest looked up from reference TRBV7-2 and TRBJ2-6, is GAGVSQSPSNKVTEKGKDVELRCDPISGHTALYWYRQSLGQGLEFLIYFQGNSAPDKSGLPSDRFSAERTGGSVSTLTIQRTQQEDSAVYLCASSRDLGHSGANVLTFGAGSRLTVL.

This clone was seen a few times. The DNA of the CDR3 is TGTGCCAGCTCACCACCGGTGGCGGGGAGTGAAAAACTGTTTTTT. Its translation: CASSPPVAGSEKLFF. The chain is built from TRBV18 and TRBJ1-4; D ambiguous. V was trimmed by 0 bases and J by 7 bases, leaving 12 bases between them. Germline V gives CDR1 KGHSH, CDR2 LQKENI. The CDR3 length is 15 residues.

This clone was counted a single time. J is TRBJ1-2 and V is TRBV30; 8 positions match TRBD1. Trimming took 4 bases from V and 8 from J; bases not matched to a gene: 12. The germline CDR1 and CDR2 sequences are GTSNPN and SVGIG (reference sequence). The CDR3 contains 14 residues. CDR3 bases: TGTGCCTGGACTATGACAGGGGATTTGGACGGCTACACCTTC. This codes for CAWTMTGDLDGYTF. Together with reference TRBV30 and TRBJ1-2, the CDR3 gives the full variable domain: SQTIHQWPATLVQPVGSPLSLECTVEGTSNPNLYWYRQAAGRGLQLLFYSVGIGQISSEVPQNLSASRPQDRQFILSSKKLLLSDSGFYLCAWTMTGDLDGYTFGSGTRLTVV.

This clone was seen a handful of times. The CDR3 bases are TGTGCCAGTAGGACCCAGGGATTCCCCTATGATGGCTACACCTTC. Translating gives CASRTQGFPYDGYTF. The J gene is TRBJ1-2, the V gene TRBV19; the D gene is possibly TRBD1 (5 bases). CDR1 and CDR2 (germline): LNHDA, SQIVND (reference sequence). The germline V and J ends were trimmed by 6 bases and 6 bases, with 20 bases remaining between them. The CDR3 loop spans 15 amino acids.

The CDR3 sequence: CASSQPGTEAFF. As DNA, the CDR3 is TGTGCCAGCAGTCAGCCCGGGACTGAAGCTTTCTTT. The chain is built from TRBV7-9 and TRBJ1-1; D is ambiguous. The CDR3 is 12 residues long. V was pared by 6 bases and J by 5 bases, with 10 bases between. Germline V gives CDR1 SEHNR, CDR2 FQNEAQ (reference sequence).

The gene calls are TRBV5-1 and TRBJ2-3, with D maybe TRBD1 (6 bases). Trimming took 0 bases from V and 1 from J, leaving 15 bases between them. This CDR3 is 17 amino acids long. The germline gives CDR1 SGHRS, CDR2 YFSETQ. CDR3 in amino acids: CASSLDLRGVGTDTQYF. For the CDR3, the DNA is TGCGCCAGCAGCTTGGATCTCAGGGGCGTAGGCACAGATACGCAGTATTTT. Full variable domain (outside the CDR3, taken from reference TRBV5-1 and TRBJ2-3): KAGVTQTPRYLIKTRGQQVTLSCSPISGHRSVSWYQQTPGQGLQFLFEYFSETQRNKGNFPGRFSGRQFSNSRSEMNVSTLELGDSALYLCASSLDLRGVGTDTQYFGPGTRLTVL.

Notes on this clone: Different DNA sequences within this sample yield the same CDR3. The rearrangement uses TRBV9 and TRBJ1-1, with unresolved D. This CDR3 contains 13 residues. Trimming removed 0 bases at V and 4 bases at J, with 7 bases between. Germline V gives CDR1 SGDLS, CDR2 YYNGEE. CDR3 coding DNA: TGTGCCAGCAGCGTAGAACAGACCACTGAAGCTTTCTTT. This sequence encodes CASSVEQTTEAFF.

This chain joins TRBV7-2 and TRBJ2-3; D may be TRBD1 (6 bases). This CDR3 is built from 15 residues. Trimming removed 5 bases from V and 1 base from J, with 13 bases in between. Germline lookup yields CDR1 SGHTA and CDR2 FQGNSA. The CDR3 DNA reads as TGTGCCAGCAGCCCCCAGGGGATTCGCACAGATACGCAGTATTTT. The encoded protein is CASSPQGIRTDTQYF.